Included here is one TCR beta chain sequence, with context. This entry comes from a study of T cells expressing NK-cell markers. From the 5' RACE reads, TCRdb lists one entry per CDR3 protein and no DNA. Its listing shows approximately 380,000 distinct CDR3 sequences. The CDR3 consists of 14 residues. CDR1 and CDR2 from the germline V gene are SEHNR and FQNEAQ (reference sequence). Sequencing was done on a sample of blood T cells: a sorted CD56 or NKG2C T cell subset, CD4+ or CD8+ T cells, or bulk PBMC T cells (not recorded which). The receptor comes from a man between 18 and 69 years old in good health. The chain joins TRBV7-9 to TRBJ1-1; without DNA, the TCRdb call of TRBD1 cannot be checked. This CDR3 is CASLLGGSYTEAFF.